Reported below is one T cell receptor (beta chain). Through a sample-barcoded 5' primer and a J-beta primer mix, a second PCR was run for roughly 7 to 11 cycles. A single record per CDR3 protein comes from TCRdb applying MiXCR to the 5' RACE reads. The sample includes roughly 2 million distinct CDR3 sequences, less than 50% of them seen just once. The record originates from a study of blood T cells in healthy people across ages. V shed 1 base, J shed 8 bases, and the junction held 11 bases outside the gene matches. Germline V CDR1 and CDR2: SGHTA, FQGNSA. The CDR3 has 16 residues. The rearrangement joins TRBV7-2 to TRBJ1-2; the match to TRBD1 covers 9 bases. This TCR was recovered from a woman in her forties in good health. Specimen: blood. The CDR3 sequence: CASSLGGGGQGGGYTF. The DNA of the CDR3 is TGTGCCAGCAGCTTAGGGGGTGGGGGACAGGGAGGAGGCTACACCTTC.